This T cell receptor (beta chain) was captured in a study of T cells in Graves' hyperthyroidism and ophthalmopathy. Researchers amplified the TCR beta CDR3 regions from RNA transcripts. Primed by the HTBI set, a first-round RT-PCR was run on the TCR CDR3. TCRdb used MiXCR to reprocess the multiplex PCR reads, holding one entry per CDR3 protein. Of approximately 200,000 distinct CDR3 sequences in the sample, around 18% were seen once. Concerning this clonotype itself: One junction end disagrees with the germline gene, perhaps due to a read error.

Germline V gene data show CDR1 as MRHNA and CDR2 as SNTAGT. The CDR3 length is 16 residues. This receptor was obtained from a man in his forties or fifties with Graves' hyperthyroidism. The chain joins TRBV6-4 to TRBJ2-7; tentative D call: TRBD2 (7 bases). The specimen sequenced was blood. The CDR3 DNA follows: TGTGCCAGCAGTGACTCGATGAGGGGGGGCTCCTACGAGCGGTACTTC. As protein: CASSDSMRGGSYERYF.